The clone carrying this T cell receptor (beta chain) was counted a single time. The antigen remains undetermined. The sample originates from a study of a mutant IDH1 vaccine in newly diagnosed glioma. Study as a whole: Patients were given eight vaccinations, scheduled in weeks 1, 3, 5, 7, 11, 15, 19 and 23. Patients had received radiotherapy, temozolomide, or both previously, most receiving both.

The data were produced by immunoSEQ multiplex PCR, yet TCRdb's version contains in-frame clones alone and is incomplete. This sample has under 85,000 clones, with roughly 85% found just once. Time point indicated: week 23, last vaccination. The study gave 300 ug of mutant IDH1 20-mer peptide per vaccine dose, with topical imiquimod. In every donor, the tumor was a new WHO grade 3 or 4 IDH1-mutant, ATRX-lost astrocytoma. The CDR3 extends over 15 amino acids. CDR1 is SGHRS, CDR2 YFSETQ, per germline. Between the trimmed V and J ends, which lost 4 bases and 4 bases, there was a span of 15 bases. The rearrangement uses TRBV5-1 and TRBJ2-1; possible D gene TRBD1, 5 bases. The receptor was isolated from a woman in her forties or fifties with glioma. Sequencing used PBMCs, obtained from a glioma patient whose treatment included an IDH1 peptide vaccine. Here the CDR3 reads CASSQRTQAYNEQFF. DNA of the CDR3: TGCGCCAGCAGCCAACGGACACAGGCGTACAATGAGCAGTTCTTC. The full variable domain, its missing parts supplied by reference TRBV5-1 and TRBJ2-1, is KAGVTQTPRYLIKTRGQQVTLSCSPISGHRSVSWYQQTPGQGLQFLFEYFSETQRNKGNFPGRFSGRQFSNSRSEMNVSTLELGDSALYLCASSQRTQAYNEQFFGPGTRLTVL.